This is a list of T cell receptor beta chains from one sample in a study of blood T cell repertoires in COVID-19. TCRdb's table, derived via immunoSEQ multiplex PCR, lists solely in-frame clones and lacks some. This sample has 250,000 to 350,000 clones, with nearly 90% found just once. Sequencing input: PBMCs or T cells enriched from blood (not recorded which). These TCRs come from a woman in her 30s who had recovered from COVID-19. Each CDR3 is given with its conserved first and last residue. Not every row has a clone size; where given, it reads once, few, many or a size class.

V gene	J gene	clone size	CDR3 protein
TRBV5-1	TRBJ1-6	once	CASSTDGTDRSPLHF
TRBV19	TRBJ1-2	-	CASSTGQSGYTF
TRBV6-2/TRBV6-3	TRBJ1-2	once	CASSYSGLRGYTF
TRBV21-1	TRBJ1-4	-	CASSNPYRGQNEKLFF
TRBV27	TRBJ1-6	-	CASSLAGGMGSPLHF
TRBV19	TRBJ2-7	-	CASNLAVGSYEQYF
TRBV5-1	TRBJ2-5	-	CASSLDGQYRYF
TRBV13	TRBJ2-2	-	CASSLDRGNTGELFF
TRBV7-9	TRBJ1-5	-	CASSLRGPEGNQPQHF
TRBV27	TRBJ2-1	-	CASKSVGGAYNEQFF
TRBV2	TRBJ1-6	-	CATKVSRKTDSSYNSPLHF
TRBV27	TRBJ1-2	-	CASSLVTGYGYTF
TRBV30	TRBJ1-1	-	CAWSRGENTEAFF
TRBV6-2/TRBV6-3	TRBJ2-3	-	CASSYYRVGTSTDTQYF
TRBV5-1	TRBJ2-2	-	CASSQTVTNTGELFF
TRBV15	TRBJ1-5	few	CATSNLAEPQHF
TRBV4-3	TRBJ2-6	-	CASSSIPRANVLTF
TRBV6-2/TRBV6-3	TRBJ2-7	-	CASSSGLVGYEQYF
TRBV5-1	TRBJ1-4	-	CASSLAETGGVEKLFF
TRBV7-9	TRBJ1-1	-	CASSLGERQGRTEAFF
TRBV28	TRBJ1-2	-	CASRTYPERDGYTF
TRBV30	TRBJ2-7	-	CAFQGLAGNYYEQYF
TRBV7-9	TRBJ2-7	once	CASSLKTGGEQYF